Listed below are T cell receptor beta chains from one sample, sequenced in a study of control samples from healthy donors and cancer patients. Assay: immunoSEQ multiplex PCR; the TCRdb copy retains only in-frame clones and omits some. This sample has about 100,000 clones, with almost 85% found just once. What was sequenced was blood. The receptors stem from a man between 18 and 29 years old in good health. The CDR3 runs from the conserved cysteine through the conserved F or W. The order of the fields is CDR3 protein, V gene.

cdr3_aa: CASSFTGPKGYEQYF
v_call: TRBV27

cdr3_aa: CASTVTGTGGYYEQYF
v_call: TRBV5-5

cdr3_aa: CASSRSGAAANYGYTF
v_call: TRBV27

cdr3_aa: CASSLTAAKNQPQHF
v_call: TRBV28

cdr3_aa: CASSPEWGDQPQHF
v_call: TRBV28

cdr3_aa: CASSVGAPYGYTF
v_call: TRBV2

cdr3_aa: CASSLQGGSTDTQYF
v_call: TRBV7-2

cdr3_aa: CASRDRGLMRELFF
v_call: TRBV19

cdr3_aa: CSAWVVEELFF
v_call: TRBV20-1

cdr3_aa: CASSLLDNSPLHF
v_call: TRBV5-1

cdr3_aa: CASSLAGQGDGYTF
v_call: TRBV5-1

cdr3_aa: CASGPRAGSYNEQFF
v_call: TRBV6-2/TRBV6-3

cdr3_aa: CASSPRPSNEQYF
v_call: TRBV7-9

cdr3_aa: CATQPGLTNTGELFF
v_call: TRBV19

cdr3_aa: CASSPGTGVRFF
v_call: TRBV4-1

cdr3_aa: CASSIDPHRGPSQPQHF
v_call: TRBV19

cdr3_aa: CASSVASSGVETQYF
v_call: TRBV9

cdr3_aa: CSVDRRIASTDTQYF
v_call: TRBV29-1

cdr3_aa: CASSDEGNTEAFF
v_call: TRBV21-1

cdr3_aa: CASSFSENIQYF
v_call: TRBV11-2

cdr3_aa: CASSLPMGFEAFF
v_call: TRBV5-4

cdr3_aa: CASSYTRVNSPLHF
v_call: TRBV6-2/TRBV6-3

cdr3_aa: CASSQDASGRGNSPLHF
v_call: TRBV3-1/TRBV3-2

cdr3_aa: CASSPLGTGGATGELFF
v_call: TRBV18

cdr3_aa: CASSTGQGGPDTQYF
v_call: TRBV2

cdr3_aa: CASSRPGANVLTF
v_call: TRBV25-1

cdr3_aa: CASSPRTSGGNNEQFF
v_call: TRBV27

cdr3_aa: CASSQVDLGFNYGYTF
v_call: TRBV4-1

cdr3_aa: CASKLLGTGREKLFF
v_call: TRBV19

cdr3_aa: CASYRIETGSYTF
v_call: TRBV6-5

cdr3_aa: CASSSTGYNGYTF
v_call: TRBV6-4

cdr3_aa: CASSLEGTEGNEQFF
v_call: TRBV5-1

cdr3_aa: CASSPGTSGSLRNNEQFF
v_call: TRBV7-2

cdr3_aa: CATSQRGGKETQYF
v_call: TRBV19

cdr3_aa: CASSVARGETQYF
v_call: TRBV9

cdr3_aa: CASSSRTGTDTQYF
v_call: TRBV9

cdr3_aa: CSVSRGLEQYF
v_call: TRBV29-1

cdr3_aa: CASSVGQTYNEQFF
v_call: TRBV5-1

cdr3_aa: CASSETRPISGTGGGYTF
v_call: TRBV25-1

cdr3_aa: CASSLFQGNEKLFF
v_call: TRBV27

cdr3_aa: CASSYELAGVSDTQYF
v_call: TRBV6-2/TRBV6-3

cdr3_aa: CASSLHLAGGSTQYF
v_call: TRBV6-5

cdr3_aa: CASSQVSAGDGANVLTF
v_call: TRBV4-1

cdr3_aa: CASSFSTSGHNEQFF
v_call: TRBV11-2

cdr3_aa: CASIRTSGGAVETQYF
v_call: TRBV3-1/TRBV3-2

cdr3_aa: CASSSDRPHYGYTF
v_call: TRBV5-1

cdr3_aa: CASSLGGPLQGASNYGYTF
v_call: TRBV28

cdr3_aa: CASRTPAGQGDYGYTF
v_call: TRBV28

cdr3_aa: CASSARQGAYEQYF
v_call: TRBV9

cdr3_aa: CATSDLGIGGQGCLEQYF
v_call: TRBV24-1

cdr3_aa: CASARDPSGNTIYF
v_call: TRBV6-5